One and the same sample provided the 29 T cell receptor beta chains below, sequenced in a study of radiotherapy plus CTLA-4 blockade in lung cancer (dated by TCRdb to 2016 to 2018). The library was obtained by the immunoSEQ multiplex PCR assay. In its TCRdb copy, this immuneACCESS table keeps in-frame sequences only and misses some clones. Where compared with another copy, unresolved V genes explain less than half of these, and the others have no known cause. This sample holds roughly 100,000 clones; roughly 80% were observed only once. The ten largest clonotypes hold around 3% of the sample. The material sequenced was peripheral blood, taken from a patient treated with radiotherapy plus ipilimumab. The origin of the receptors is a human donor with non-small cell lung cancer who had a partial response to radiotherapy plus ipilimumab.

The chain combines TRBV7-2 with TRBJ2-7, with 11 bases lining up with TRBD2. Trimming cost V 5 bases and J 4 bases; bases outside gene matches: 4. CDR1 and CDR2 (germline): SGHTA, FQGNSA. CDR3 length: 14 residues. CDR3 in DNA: TGTGCCAGCAGCCCGACTAGCGGGGCATACGAGCAGTACTTC. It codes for CASSPTSGAYEQYF.

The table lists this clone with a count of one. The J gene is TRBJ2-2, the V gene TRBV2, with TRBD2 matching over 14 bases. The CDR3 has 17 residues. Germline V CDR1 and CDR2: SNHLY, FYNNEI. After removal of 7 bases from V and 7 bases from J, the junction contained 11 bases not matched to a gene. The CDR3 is CASKVGGLAGGSGELFF. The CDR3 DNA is TGTGCCAGCAAGGTTGGTGGACTAGCGGGAGGAAGCGGGGAGCTGTTTTTT.

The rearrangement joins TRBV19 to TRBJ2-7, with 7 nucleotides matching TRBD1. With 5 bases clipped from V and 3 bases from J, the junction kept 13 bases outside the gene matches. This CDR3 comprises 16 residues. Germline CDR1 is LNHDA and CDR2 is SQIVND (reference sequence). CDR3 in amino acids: CASSQGGARQGYEQYF. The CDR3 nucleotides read TGTGCCAGTAGTCAAGGGGGAGCTCGACAGGGCTACGAGCAGTACTTC.

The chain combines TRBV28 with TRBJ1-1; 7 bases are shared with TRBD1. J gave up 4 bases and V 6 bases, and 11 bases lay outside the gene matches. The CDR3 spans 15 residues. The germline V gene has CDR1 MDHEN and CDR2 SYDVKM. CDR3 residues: CASRPYRGEGTEAFF. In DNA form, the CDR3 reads TGTGCCAGCAGACCCTACAGGGGAGAGGGCACTGAAGCTTTCTTT.

The chain's CDR3 is CASSATGGQETQYF. CDR3 DNA sequence: TGTGCCAGCAGCGCGACAGGGGGACAGGAGACCCAGTACTTC. The chain has TRBV9 and TRBJ2-5; 9 positions agree with TRBD1. CDR3 length: 14 amino acids. Germline CDR1 reads SGDLS; CDR2 reads YYNGEE. J was trimmed by 5 bases and V by 3 bases; bases with no gene match: 5.

The CDR3, as DNA: TGCGCCAGCAGCCCCCCAGGGAACGAGCAGTACTTC. Its protein product is CASSPPGNEQYF. The rearrangement uses TRBV5-1 and TRBJ2-7; D may be TRBD1 (5 bases). CDR3 size: 12 residues. CDR1 and CDR2 (germline): SGHRS, YFSETQ. Trimming removed 4 bases from V and 5 bases from J, with 10 bases in between.

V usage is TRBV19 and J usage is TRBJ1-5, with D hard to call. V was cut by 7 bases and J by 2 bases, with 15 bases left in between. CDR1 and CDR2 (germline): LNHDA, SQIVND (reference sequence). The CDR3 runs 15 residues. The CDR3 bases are TGTGCCAGTATAGACCCCAAGGAGGGCAATCAGCCCCAGCATTTT. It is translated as CASIDPKEGNQPQHF.

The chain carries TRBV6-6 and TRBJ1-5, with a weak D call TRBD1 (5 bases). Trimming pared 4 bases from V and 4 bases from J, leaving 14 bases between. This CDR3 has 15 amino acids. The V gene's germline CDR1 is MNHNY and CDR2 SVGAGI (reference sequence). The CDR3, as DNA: TGTGCCAGCAGTTCCCTTTCGGGGGAAAATCAGCCCCAGCATTTT. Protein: CASSSLSGENQPQHF.

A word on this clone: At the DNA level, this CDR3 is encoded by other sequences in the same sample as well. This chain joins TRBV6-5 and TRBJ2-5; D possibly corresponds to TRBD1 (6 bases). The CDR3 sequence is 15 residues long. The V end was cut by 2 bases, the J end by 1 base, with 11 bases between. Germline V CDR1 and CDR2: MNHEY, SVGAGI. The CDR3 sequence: CASSYDGTPQETQYF. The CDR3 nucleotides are TGTGCCAGCAGTTACGACGGGACACCCCAAGAGACCCAGTACTTC.

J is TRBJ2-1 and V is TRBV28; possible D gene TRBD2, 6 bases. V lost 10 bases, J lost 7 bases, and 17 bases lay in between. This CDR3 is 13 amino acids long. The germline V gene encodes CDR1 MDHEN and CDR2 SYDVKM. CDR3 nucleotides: TGTGCCACCACGGAGGGTAACGGTAATGAGCAGTTCTTC. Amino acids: CATTEGNGNEQFF.

Written as DNA, the CDR3 is TGTGCCAGCAGTGTGTTCGGGGGACAGGGGGAGCAGTACTTC. Translation gives CASSVFGGQGEQYF. The chain links TRBV25-1 to TRBJ2-7; 10 positions agree with TRBD1. The CDR3 covers 14 residues. V shed 4 bases, J shed 7 bases, and the junction held 7 bases outside the gene matches. CDR1 and CDR2 (germline): MGHDK, SYGVNS.

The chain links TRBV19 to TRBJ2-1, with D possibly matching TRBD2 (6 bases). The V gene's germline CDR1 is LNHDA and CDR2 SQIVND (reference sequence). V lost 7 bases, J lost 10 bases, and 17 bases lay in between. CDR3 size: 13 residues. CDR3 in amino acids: CASTSRRREEQFF. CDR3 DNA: TGTGCCAGTACCTCCCGCCGGAGGGAGGAGCAGTTCTTC.

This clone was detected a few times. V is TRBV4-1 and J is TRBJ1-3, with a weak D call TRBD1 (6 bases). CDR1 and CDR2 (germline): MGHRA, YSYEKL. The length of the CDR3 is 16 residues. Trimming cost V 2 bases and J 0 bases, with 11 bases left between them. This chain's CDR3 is CASSQTQGSSGNTIYF. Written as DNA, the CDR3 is TGCGCCAGCAGCCAAACTCAGGGGAGCTCTGGAAACACCATATATTTT.

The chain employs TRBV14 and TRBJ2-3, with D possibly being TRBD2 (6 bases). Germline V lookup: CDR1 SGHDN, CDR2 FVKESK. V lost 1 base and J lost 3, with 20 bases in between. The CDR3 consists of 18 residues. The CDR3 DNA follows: TGTGCCAGCAGCCAAGCGGGGGAGGCTAGCAGACGAACAGATACGCAGTATTTT. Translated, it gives CASSQAGEASRRTDTQYF.

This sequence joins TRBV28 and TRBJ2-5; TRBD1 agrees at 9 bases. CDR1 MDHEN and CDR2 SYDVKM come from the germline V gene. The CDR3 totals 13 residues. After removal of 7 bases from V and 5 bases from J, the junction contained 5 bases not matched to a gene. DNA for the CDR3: TGTGCCAGCACACAGGGGGCCCGTGAGACCCAGTACTTC. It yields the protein CASTQGARETQYF.

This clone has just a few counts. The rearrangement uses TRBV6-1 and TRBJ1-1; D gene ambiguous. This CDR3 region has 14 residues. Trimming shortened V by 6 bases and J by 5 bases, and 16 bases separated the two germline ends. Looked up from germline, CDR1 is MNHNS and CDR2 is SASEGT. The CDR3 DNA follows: TGTGCCAGCAGCCTCCAGGAATCTAAAACTGAAGCTTTCTTT. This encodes CASSLQESKTEAFF.

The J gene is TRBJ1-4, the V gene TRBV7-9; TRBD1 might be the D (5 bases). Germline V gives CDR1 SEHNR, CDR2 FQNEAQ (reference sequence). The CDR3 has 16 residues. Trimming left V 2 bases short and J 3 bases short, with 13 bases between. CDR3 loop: CASSLIGGAANEKLFF. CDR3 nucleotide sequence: TGTGCCAGCAGCTTAATCGGTGGGGCGGCTAATGAAAAACTGTTTTTT.

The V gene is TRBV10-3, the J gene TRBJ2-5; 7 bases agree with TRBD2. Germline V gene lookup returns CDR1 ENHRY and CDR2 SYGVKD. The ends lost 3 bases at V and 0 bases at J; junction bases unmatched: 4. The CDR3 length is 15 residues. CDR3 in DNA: TGTGCCATCAGTGACTCTAGCGGCAACCAAGAGACCCAGTACTTC. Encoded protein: CAISDSSGNQETQYF.

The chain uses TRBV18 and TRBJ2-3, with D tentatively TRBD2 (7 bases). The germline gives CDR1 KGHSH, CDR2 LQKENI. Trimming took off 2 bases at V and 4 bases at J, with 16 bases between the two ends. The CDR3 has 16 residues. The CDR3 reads CASSPTGGPMADTQYF. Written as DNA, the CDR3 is TGTGCCAGCTCACCAACCGGGGGGCCCATGGCAGATACGCAGTATTTT.

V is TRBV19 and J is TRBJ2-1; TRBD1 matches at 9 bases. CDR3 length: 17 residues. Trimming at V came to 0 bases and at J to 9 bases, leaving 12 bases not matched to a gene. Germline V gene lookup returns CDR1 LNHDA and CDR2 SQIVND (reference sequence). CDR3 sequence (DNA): TGTGCCAGTAGTATAGATCTTCCGGGACAGGGAGATTGTGAGCAGTTCTTC. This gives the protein CASSIDLPGQGDCEQFF.

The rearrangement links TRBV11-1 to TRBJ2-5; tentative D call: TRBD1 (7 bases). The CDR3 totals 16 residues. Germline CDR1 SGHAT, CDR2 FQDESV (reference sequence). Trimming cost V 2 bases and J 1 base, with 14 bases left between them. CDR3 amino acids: CASSLYSGDSQETQYF. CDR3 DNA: TGTGCCAGCAGCTTATATTCGGGGGACAGCCAAGAGACCCAGTACTTC.

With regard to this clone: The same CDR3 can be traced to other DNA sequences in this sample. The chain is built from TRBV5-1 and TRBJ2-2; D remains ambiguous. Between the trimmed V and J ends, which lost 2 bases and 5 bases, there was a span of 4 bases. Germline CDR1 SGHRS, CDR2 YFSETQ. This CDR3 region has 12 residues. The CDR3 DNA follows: TGCGCCAGCAGCTTACTGACCGGGGAGCTGTTTTTT. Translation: CASSLLTGELFF.

The CDR3 nucleotides are TGTGCCAGTAGTATAAACGGGAACGGCATTCAGTACTTC. It yields the protein CASSINGNGIQYF. The rearrangement uses TRBV19 and TRBJ2-4; D may be TRBD2 (5 bases). This CDR3 is built from 13 residues. Trimming took off 2 bases at V and 9 bases at J, with 11 bases between the two ends. Germline V gene data show CDR1 as LNHDA and CDR2 as SQIVND (reference sequence).

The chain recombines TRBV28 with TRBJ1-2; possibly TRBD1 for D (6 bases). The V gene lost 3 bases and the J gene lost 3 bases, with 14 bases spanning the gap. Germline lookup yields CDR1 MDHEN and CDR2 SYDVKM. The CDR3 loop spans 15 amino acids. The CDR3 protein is CASSFSGAEDYGYTF. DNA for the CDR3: TGTGCCAGCAGTTTCTCAGGGGCAGAGGACTATGGCTACACCTTC.

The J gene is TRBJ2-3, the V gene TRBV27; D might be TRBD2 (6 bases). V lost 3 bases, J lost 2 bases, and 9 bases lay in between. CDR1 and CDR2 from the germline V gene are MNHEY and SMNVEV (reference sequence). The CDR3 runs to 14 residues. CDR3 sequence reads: CASSLASDTDTQYF. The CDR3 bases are TGTGCCAGCAGTTTGGCTAGCGACACAGATACGCAGTATTTT.

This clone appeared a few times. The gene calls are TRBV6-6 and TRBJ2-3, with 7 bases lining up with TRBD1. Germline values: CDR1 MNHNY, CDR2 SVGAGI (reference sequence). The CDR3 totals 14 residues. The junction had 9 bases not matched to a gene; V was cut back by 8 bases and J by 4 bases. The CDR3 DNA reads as TGTGCCAGCCTTTCAGGGGGAAGTGCAGATACGCAGTATTTT. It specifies CASLSGGSADTQYF.

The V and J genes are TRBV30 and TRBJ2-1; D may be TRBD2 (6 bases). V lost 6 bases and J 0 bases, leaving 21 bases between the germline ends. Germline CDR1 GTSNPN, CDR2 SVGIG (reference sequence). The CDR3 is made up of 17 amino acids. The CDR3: CACPRRDSTSSYNEQFF. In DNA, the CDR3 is TGTGCCTGCCCGAGACGGGACTCTACGAGCTCCTACAATGAGCAGTTCTTC.

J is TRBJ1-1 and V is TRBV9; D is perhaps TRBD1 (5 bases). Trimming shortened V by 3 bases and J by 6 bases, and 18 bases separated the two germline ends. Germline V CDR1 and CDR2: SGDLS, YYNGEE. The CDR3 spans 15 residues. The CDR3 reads CASSAHGERDAEAFF. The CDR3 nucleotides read TGTGCCAGCAGCGCCCACGGGGAGCGGGACGCTGAAGCTTTCTTT.

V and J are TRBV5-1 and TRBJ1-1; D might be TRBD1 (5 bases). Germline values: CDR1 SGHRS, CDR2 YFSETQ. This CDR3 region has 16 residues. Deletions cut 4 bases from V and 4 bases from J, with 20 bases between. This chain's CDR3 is CASSRMIGGDGTEAFF. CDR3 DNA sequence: TGCGCCAGCAGCCGCATGATCGGGGGGGACGGCACTGAAGCTTTCTTT. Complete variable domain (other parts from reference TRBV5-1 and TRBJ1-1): KAGVTQTPRYLIKTRGQQVTLSCSPISGHRSVSWYQQTPGQGLQFLFEYFSETQRNKGNFPGRFSGRQFSNSRSEMNVSTLELGDSALYLCASSRMIGGDGTEAFFGQGTRLTVV.